One and the same sample provided the 3 T cell receptor beta chains below, sequenced in a study of T cell clonality in common variable immunodeficiency. Profiling relied on immunoSEQ multiplex PCR, and the TCRdb table lists in-frame clones only, not all of them. This sample carries under 40,000 clones and no singletons, and 5% to 5.5% goes to the top ten. These TCRs are of unknown antigen specificity. Findings and caveats of the study: In common variable immunodeficiency, TCR beta chains reportedly carried fewer deletions and N-nucleotide insertions.

The sequenced material came from peripheral blood mononuclear cells. The receptors come from a human donor with common variable immunodeficiency.

With respect to this clone: Read sequence stops 3 residues before the CDR3 end, and the germline J gene provides the missing end. The V and J genes are TRBV18 and TRBJ1-1; 8 bases map to TRBD1. Unmatched junction bases numbered 8, after V lost 1 base and J lost 1 base. The CDR3 has 17 residues. In germline, CDR1 is KGHSH, CDR2 LQKENI. CDR3 loop: CASSPLPPGGANTEAFF. The part of the CDR3 DNA that was read is TGTGCCAGCTCACCACTCCCGCCAGGGGGCGCGAACACTGAA.

This clone was detected only a few times. The observed sequence ends 3 residues before the CDR3 terminus, with the missing tail filled in from the germline J gene. The rearrangement links TRBV19 to TRBJ1-5, with 7 bases identical to TRBD1. The V gene's germline CDR1 is LNHDA and CDR2 SQIVND (reference sequence). This CDR3 is 16 amino acids long. The V segment lost 5 bases and the J segment 6 bases; nucleotides outside the gene matches: 13. The DNA read from the CDR3 is TGTGCCAGTAGTCCTACAGGGGACCAAAGGCGTCAGCCC. Protein: CASSPTGDQRRQP. The complete CDR3 sequence is CASSPTGDQRRQPQHF.

This clone has at least ten counts. With the read ending 3 residues before the CDR3 end, the germline J gene is used to fill in that end. The genes are TRBV19 and TRBJ2-7; 9 bases agree with TRBD2. J lost 6 bases, V lost 5 bases, and 14 bases had no gene match. CDR3 size: 16 residues. The germline gives CDR1 LNHDA, CDR2 SQIVND (reference sequence). CDR3 DNA, as far as it was read: TGTGCCAGTAGTGTCGCTAGCGGGACACCCCTCCGCGAG. It is translated as CASSVASGTPLRE. The whole CDR3 protein is CASSVASGTPLREQYF. Based on the CDR3 plus reference TRBV19 and TRBJ2-7, the full variable domain is DGGITQSPKYLFRKEGQNVTLSCEQNLNHDAMYWYRQDPGQGLRLIYYSQIVNDFQKGDIAEGYSVSREKKESFPLTVTSAQKNPTAFYLCASSVASGTPLREQYFGPGTRLTVT.